This T cell receptor (beta chain) was profiled in a study of T cell changes during pregnancy in multiple sclerosis. This CDR3 comprises 13 residues. The V and J ends lost 7 bases and 4 bases respectively, with 13 bases between them. Per the germline V gene, CDR1 is MNHNS and CDR2 is SASEGT. Assay used: immunoSEQ multiplex PCR; TCRdb lists only in-frame clones, some missing. The data contain about 67,000 clones, approximately 90% of them singletons. Sequenced here: peripheral blood, sampled in the first trimester of pregnancy. This clonotype was obtained from a female donor in good health, enrolled as a control in a pregnancy study. This sequence joins TRBV6-1 and TRBJ1-1, with D unresolved. The CDR3 reads CASTETRATEAFF. CDR3 bases: TGTGCCAGCACAGAAACCCGTGCCACTGAAGCTTTCTTT.